This T cell receptor beta chain was sequenced during a study of T cells in Graves' hyperthyroidism and ophthalmopathy. The source material, RNA transcripts, was used to amplify TCR beta CDR3 regions. During a first-round RT-PCR of the TCR CDR3, the HTBI primer set was used. Each CDR3 protein is one row after TCRdb ran MiXCR on the multiplex PCR reads. The sample has almost 600,000 distinct CDR3 sequences; around 42% are singletons. As for this clonotype: The target antigen is unknown.

CDR1 is KGHDR, CDR2 SFDVKD, per germline. V dropped 7 bases and J dropped 4 bases, with 16 bases sitting between them. The length of the CDR3 is 15 residues. General study results and limits: Model-based prediction identified ophthalmopathy a median about 6 months prior to its onset.

Stability of Graves' hyperthyroidism was defined as absent ophthalmopathy progression within 18 months. Sequenced: peripheral blood or thyroid tissue (not recorded which). The genes are TRBV24-1 and TRBJ1-5; D is perhaps TRBD1 (6 bases). The clonotype originates from a woman aged 18-29 years with Graves' hyperthyroidism. The CDR3 DNA reads as TGTGCCACCAGCGATGGGGGCAGGAATAATCAGCCCCAGCATTTT. Translated, it gives CATSDGGRNNQPQHF.